This TCR beta chain was obtained from a study of T cell changes during pregnancy in multiple sclerosis. Here immunoSEQ multiplex PCR was the method, and the copy in TCRdb shows in-frame clones only, minus some. The sample lists roughly 45,000 clones; roughly 88% were seen once. CDR3 length: 14 residues. The germline CDR1 and CDR2 sequences are MDHEN and SYDVKM. J lost 4 bases, V lost 8 bases, and 8 bases had no gene match. Here the sequenced sample was peripheral blood, taken in the first trimester of pregnancy. The gene calls are TRBV28 and TRBJ2-1; 7 nucleotides agree with TRBD1. The TCR comes from a female donor in good health, enrolled as a control in a pregnancy study. CDR3 protein: CASFGDRLYNEQFF. DNA for the CDR3: TGTGCCAGCTTTGGGGACAGACTATACAATGAGCAGTTCTTC.